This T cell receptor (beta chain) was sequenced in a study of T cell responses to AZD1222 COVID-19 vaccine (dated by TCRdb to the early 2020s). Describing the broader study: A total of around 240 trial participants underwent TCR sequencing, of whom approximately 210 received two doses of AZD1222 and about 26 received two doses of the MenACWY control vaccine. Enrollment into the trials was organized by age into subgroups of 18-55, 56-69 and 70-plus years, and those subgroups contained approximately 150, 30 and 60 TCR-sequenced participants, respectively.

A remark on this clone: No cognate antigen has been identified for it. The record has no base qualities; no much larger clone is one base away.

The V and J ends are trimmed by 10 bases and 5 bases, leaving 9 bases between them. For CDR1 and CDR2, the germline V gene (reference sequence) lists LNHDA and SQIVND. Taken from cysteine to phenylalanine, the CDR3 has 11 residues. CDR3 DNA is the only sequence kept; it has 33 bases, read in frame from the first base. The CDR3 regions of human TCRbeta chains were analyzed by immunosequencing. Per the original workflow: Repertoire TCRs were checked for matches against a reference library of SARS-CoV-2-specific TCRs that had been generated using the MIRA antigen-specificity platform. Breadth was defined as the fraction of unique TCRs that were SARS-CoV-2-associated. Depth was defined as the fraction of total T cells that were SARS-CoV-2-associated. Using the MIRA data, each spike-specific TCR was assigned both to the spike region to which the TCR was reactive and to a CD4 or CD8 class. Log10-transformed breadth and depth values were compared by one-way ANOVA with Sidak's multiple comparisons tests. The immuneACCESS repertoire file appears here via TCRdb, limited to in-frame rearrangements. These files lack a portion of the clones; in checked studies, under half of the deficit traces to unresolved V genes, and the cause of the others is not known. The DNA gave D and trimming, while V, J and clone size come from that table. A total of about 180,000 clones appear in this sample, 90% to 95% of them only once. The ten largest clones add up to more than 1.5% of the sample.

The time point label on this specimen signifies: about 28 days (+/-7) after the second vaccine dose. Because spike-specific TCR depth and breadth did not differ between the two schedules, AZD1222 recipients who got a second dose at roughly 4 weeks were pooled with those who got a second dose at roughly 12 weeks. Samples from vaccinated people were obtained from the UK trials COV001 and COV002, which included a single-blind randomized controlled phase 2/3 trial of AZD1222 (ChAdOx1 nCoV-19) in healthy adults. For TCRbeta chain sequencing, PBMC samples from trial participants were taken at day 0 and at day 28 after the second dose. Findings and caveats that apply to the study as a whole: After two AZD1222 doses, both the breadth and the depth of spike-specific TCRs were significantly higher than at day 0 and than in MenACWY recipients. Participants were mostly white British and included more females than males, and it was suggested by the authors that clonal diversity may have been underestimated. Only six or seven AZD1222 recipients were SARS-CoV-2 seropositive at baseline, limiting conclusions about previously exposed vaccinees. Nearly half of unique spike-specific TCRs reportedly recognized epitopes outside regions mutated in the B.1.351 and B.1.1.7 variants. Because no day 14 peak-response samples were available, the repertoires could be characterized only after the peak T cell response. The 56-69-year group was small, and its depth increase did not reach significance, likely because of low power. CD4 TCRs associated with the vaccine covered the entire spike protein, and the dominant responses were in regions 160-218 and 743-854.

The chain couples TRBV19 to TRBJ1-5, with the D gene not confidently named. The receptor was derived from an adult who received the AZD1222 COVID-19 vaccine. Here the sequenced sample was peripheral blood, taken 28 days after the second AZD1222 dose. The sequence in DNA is TGTGCCACCGGGGAGTATCAGCCCCAGCATTTT. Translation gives CATGEYQPQHF.